The clone carrying this T cell receptor beta chain was detected only a few times. In germline, CDR1 is SGHTA, CDR2 FQGNSA. The CDR3 contains 13 residues. Between the trimmed V and J ends, which lost 0 bases and 10 bases, there was a span of 11 bases. This specimen comes from a study of human T cells and chemical hapten exposure. Time point described: patch test 1, 2 weeks after DPC sensitization. Indicated treatment: therapeutic diphenylcyclopropenone sensitization with weekly scalp DPC. TCRdb re-analysed the RACE reads in MiXCR, keeping a single row per CDR3 protein. This table has fewer than 400,000 distinct CDR3 sequences, around 6.9% appearing once.

The source was whole blood, collected in connection with sensitization to the hapten diphenylcyclopropenone (DPC). The chain links TRBV7-2 to TRBJ2-3, with D maybe TRBD1 (6 bases). This clonotype originated in a woman aged 18 to 35 with alopecia areata. Some clones in this sample may be carry-over from other donors' samples. CDR3 in amino acids: CASSLAFEGAQYF. In DNA form, the CDR3 reads TGTGCCAGCAGCTTAGCTTTTGAGGGGGCGCAGTATTTT.